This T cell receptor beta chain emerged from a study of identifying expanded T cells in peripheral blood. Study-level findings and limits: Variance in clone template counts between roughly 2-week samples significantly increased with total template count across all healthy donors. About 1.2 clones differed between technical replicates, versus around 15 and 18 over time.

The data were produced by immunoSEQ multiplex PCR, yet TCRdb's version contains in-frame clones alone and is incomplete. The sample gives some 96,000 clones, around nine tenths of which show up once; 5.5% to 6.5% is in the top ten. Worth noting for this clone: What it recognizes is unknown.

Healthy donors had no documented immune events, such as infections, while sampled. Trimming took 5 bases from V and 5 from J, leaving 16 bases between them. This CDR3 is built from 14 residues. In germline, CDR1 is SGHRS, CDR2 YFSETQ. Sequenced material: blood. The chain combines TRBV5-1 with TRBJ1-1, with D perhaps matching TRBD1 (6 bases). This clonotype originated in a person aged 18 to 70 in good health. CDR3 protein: CASSFNNQGTEAFF. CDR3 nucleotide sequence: TGCGCCAGCAGTTTTAACAACCAGGGGACTGAAGCTTTCTTT.